The 3 T cell receptor beta chains presented below share a single source sample, sequenced in a study of CD8 T cells in ankylosing spondylitis. From the 5' RACE reads, TCRdb called clonotypes with MiXCR, one entry per CDR3 protein. The sample holds some 130,000 distinct CDR3 sequences, 12% to 15% seen once. Sequenced sample: blood, either unsorted or a sorted T cell fraction (not recorded which). Receptors were obtained from a female donor with ankylosing spondylitis or in good health (not recorded which).

J is TRBJ1-1 and V is TRBV12-2; the D call in the table, TRBD1, was not verified against the DNA. TRBV12-2 is a listed pseudogene. The CDR3 is 16 amino acids. The CDR3 coding sequence is TGTGCAAGTCGCTTAGGGGGGATAAACCCGTGCACTGAAGCTTTCTTT. Its translation is CASRLGGINPCTEAFF.

Remarks on this clonotype: The junction departs from the called germline gene at one end, perhaps through a read error. This sequence joins TRBV7-2 and TRBJ1-2, with D hard to call. The germline CDR1 and CDR2 sequences are SGHTA and FQGNSA. The CDR3 totals 16 residues. This CDR3 is CANSLDPARTGYGYTF. The DNA of the CDR3 is TGTGCCAACAGCTTAGACCCAGCTCGTACCGGCTATGGCTACACCTTC.

V usage is TRBV10-3 and J usage is TRBJ2-1, with unresolved D. Germline values: CDR1 ENHRY, CDR2 SYGVKD. The V end lost 5 bases, the J end lost 8 bases, and 13 bases lay between the germline ends. The CDR3 loop spans 13 amino acids. CDR3 coding DNA: TGTGCCATCAGTCCCTCAGTCGGCGATGAGCAGTTCTTC. Translated, it gives CAISPSVGDEQFF.